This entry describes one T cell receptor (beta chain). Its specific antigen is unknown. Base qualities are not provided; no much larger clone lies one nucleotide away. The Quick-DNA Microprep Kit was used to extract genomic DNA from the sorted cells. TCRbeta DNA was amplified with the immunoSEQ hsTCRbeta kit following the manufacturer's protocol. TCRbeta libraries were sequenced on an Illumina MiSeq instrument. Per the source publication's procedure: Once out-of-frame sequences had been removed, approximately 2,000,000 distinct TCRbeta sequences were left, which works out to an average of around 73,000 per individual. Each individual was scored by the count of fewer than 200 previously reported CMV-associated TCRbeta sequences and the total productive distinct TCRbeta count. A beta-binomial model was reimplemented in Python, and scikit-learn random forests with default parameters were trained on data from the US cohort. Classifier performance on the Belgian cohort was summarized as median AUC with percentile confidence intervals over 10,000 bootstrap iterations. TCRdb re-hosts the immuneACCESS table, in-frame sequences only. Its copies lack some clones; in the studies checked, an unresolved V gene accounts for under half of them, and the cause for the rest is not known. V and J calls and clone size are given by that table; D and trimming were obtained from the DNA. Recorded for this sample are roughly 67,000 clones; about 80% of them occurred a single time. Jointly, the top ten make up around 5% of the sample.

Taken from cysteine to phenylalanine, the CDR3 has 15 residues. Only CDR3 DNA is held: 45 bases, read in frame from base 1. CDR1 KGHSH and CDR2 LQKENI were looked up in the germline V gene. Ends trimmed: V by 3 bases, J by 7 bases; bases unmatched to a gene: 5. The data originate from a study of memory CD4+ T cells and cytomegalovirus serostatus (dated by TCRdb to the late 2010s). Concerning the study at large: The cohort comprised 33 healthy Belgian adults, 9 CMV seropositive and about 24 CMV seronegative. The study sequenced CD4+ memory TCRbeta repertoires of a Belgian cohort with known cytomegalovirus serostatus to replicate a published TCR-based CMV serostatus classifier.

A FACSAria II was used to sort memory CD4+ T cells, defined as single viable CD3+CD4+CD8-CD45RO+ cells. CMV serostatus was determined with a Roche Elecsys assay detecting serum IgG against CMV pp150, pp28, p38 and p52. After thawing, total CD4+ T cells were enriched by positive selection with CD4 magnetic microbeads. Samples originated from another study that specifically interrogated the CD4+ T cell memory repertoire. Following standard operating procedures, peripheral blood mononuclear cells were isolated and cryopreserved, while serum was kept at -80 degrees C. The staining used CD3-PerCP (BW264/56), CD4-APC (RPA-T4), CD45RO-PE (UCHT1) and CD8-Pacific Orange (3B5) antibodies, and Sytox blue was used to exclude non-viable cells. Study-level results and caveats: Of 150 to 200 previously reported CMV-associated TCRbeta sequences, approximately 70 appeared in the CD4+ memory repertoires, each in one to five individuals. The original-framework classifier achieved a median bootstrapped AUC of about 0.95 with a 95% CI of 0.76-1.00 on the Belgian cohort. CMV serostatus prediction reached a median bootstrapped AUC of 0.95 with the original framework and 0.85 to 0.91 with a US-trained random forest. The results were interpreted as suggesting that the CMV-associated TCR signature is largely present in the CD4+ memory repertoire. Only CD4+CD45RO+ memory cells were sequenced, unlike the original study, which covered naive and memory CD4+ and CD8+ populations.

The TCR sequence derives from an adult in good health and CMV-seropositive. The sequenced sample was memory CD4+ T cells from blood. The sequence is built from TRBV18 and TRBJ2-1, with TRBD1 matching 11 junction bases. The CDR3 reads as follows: CASSPGQGANNEQFF. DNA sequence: TGTGCCAGCTCACCTGGACAGGGGGCAAATAATGAGCAGTTCTTC.